The source of this T cell receptor beta chain is a study of T cell repertoires in cytomegalovirus infection. In the study overall: Public TCR beta signatures provided an indication of both CMV infection and a matching HLA type. Study findings and constraints: Ex vivo, HLA-C-restricted CMV-specific TCR beta clonotypes prevailed over the rest of the response. Accumulated public TCR beta family frequency recognized individuals carrying CMV together with the relevant HLA.

The sample holds many counts of this clonotype. Its antigen is as yet unknown. The germline V gene encodes CDR1 MNHEY and CDR2 SVGEGT. Trimming took 6 bases from V and 9 from J, leaving 24 bases between them. The CDR3 totals 16 residues. One entry per CDR3 protein, called by TCRdb with MiXCR from the reads. Among hundreds of thousands of distinct CDR3 sequences listed, about 8.8% were seen once. This TCR derives from a human donor in good health (CMV status not recorded). Some clones in this sample may be carry-over from other donors' samples. The chain employs TRBV6-2 or TRBV6-3 and TRBJ2-1, with D maybe TRBD2 (6 bases). Sequenced input: PBMCs. In DNA, the CDR3 is TGTGCCAGCAGCCCCTCGGGACTCCGACCAATGCCTGAGCAGTTCTTC. Translating it yields CASSPSGLRPMPEQFF.